This is a list of T cell receptor beta chains from one sample in a study of T-cell memory formation after mild COVID-19. TCRdb recomputed calls from the 5' RACE reads with MiXCR, one row per CDR3 protein. The table has about 340,000 distinct CDR3 sequences, roughly 13% seen once. Sequenced sample: PBMCs or a T cell subset sorted from them (not recorded which). The source is a man aged 18 to 29 who had mild COVID-19 (a few samples of this study predate the infection). Cell type and time point are not known. Each CDR3 is given with its conserved first and last residue.

v_gene	j_gene	CDR3aa
TRBV19	TRBJ1-5	CASAWTGGDSNQPQHF
TRBV3-1	TRBJ1-1	CASSQEPGNTEAFF
TRBV29-1	TRBJ1-1	CSATGQGNTEAFF
TRBV10-2	TRBJ2-5	CASMDPDQETQYF
TRBV20-1	TRBJ2-5	CSAHNRLAGNQETQYF
TRBV5-1	TRBJ2-3	CASSPGPGQGTDTQYF
TRBV14	TRBJ2-1	CASSQEAVAGVGYNEQFF
TRBV4-3	TRBJ2-6	CASSPREGSFAGANVLTF
TRBV20-1	TRBJ2-7	CSARTGDGREQYF
TRBV7-3	TRBJ2-5	CASSLRGAVGETQYF
TRBV5-4	TRBJ2-2	CASSPRGGELFF
TRBV11-2	TRBJ2-3	CASSLPSAGADTQYF
TRBV30	TRBJ2-3	CAWSSGTTDTQYF
TRBV3-1	TRBJ1-2	CASSRSIGGANYGYTF
TRBV12-3/TRBV12-4	TRBJ1-5	CASSLQHSNQPQHF
TRBV6-5	TRBJ1-6	CASRRTGDNSPLHF
TRBV29-1	TRBJ1-4	CSYGRPAGKLFF
TRBV4-3	TRBJ2-6	CASSQTSGSGANVLTF
TRBV3-1	TRBJ1-1	CASSQDWTGRTEAFF
TRBV5-6	TRBJ2-3	CASSYQGDTDTQYF
TRBV5-1	TRBJ1-5	CASSLGAGEGQPQHF
TRBV7-6	TRBJ1-2	CASSLDGGSGYTF
TRBV5-1	TRBJ2-6	CASSLGGGGANVLTF
TRBV7-3	TRBJ2-1	CASSLSRDNEQFF
TRBV29-1	TRBJ2-1	CRVEDPRTSGEYNEQFF
TRBV18	TRBJ2-3	CASSPRHDTQYF
TRBV18	TRBJ2-7	CASSPGAGGSYEQYF
TRBV12-3/TRBV12-4	TRBJ2-3	CASSFGGMDTDTQYF
TRBV9	TRBJ2-3	CASSSMGSTDTQYF
TRBV6-2/TRBV6-3	TRBJ1-5	CASRQGVSQPQHF
TRBV5-6	TRBJ1-1	CASSTLGLNTEAFF
TRBV6-2/TRBV6-3	TRBJ2-1	CASSYSPPGGVYNEQFF
TRBV19	TRBJ1-1	CASSLGQGATEAFF
TRBV7-2	TRBJ1-1	CASSFTIANTEAFF
TRBV7-9	TRBJ2-2	CASSTQTGENTGELFF
TRBV7-3	TRBJ2-3	CASSLTTYGDTQYF
TRBV5-1	TRBJ2-5	CASSPSGTSWETQYF
TRBV20-1	TRBJ1-2	CSASRPRPPYGYTF
TRBV7-9	TRBJ2-2	CASSLGRVVGELFF
TRBV28	TRBJ1-2	CASTLSGHEGGYTF